One and the same sample provided the 23 T cell receptor beta chains below, sequenced in a study of blood T cells in healthy people across ages. Next came a second PCR, run for roughly 6 to 11 cycles, which used a sample-barcoded 5' primer along with a J-beta primer mix. TCRdb analysed the 5' RACE reads with MiXCR anew, one entry per CDR3 protein. The sample contains some 1.5 million distinct CDR3 sequences, roughly 27% of which appear only once. The sample consisted of blood. The origin of the receptors is a woman aged 30 to 39 in good health.

The gene calls are TRBV5-1 and TRBJ2-5, with D tentatively TRBD2 (6 bases). Germline values: CDR1 SGHRS, CDR2 YFSETQ. This CDR3 has 16 residues. Trimming stripped 3 bases from V and 4 bases from J, with 19 bases between. The DNA of the CDR3 is TGCGCCAGCAGCTCCGGGGGTAACCTCAACCGAGAGACCCAGTACTTC. This encodes CASSSGGNLNRETQYF.

This clonotype was found many times. The chain carries TRBV7-2 and TRBJ2-7; D ambiguous. There are 12 residues in the CDR3. The germline CDR1 and CDR2 sequences are SGHTA and FQGNSA. V was cut by 1 base and J by 8 bases, with 9 bases left in between. CDR3 protein: CASSLGQSQQYF. In nucleotides, the CDR3 is TGTGCCAGCAGCTTAGGACAATCACAGCAGTACTTC.

The J gene is TRBJ1-2, the V gene TRBV12-3 or TRBV12-4, with 7 bases that match TRBD1. V lost 6 bases and J lost 2; bases outside the gene matches: 12. The CDR3 sequence is 16 residues long. The CDR3 DNA sequence: TGTGCCAGCAGCCCCGGGACAGCGAACCCAAACTATGGCTACACCTTC. Translated, it gives CASSPGTANPNYGYTF.

The chain combines TRBV7-9 with TRBJ1-1; D gene unclear. V lost 3 bases and J 5 bases, leaving 13 bases between the germline ends. This CDR3 has 14 amino acids. Germline assignment: CDR1 SEHNR and CDR2 FQNEAQ (reference sequence). The CDR3 loop reads CASSFEASRTEAFF. CDR3 bases: TGTGCCAGCAGCTTCGAGGCGAGTCGGACTGAAGCTTTCTTT.

This chain joins TRBV28 and TRBJ2-3; 8 bases are shared with TRBD2. The germline V gene encodes CDR1 MDHEN and CDR2 SYDVKM. V was clipped by 6 bases and J by 1 base; unmatched bases: 6. The CDR3 is made up of 15 amino acids. CDR3 protein: CASRSPGLGTDTQYF. The CDR3 DNA sequence: TGTGCCAGCAGGTCGCCGGGACTAGGCACAGATACGCAGTATTTT.

This clonotype turned up a few times. This chain joins TRBV7-9 and TRBJ2-7; 8 nucleotides match TRBD1. The CDR3 has 15 amino acids. From germline, CDR1 is SEHNR and CDR2 FQNEAQ (reference sequence). Germline trimming cut 5 bases from V and 2 bases from J; bases unmatched to any gene: 8. The CDR3 DNA follows: TGTGCCAGCAGCCATAGGACAGGGAGCGCCTACGAGCAGTACTTC. It specifies CASSHRTGSAYEQYF.

The chain joins TRBV7-9 to TRBJ1-4; weak D call: TRBD1 (6 bases). Between the trimmed V and J ends, which lost 0 bases and 8 bases, there was a span of 10 bases. Per the germline V gene, CDR1 is SEHNR and CDR2 is FQNEAQ (reference sequence). The CDR3 totals 14 residues. DNA for the CDR3: TGTGCCAGCAGCTTAGCACAGGGAGAAGAAAAACTGTTTTTT. Its protein is CASSLAQGEEKLFF.

J is TRBJ2-5 and V is TRBV5-1; D is ambiguous. Germline CDR1 is SGHRS and CDR2 is YFSETQ. The V end lost 2 bases, the J end lost 5 bases, and 16 bases lay between the germline ends. The CDR3 has 15 amino acids. The CDR3 region has the DNA TGCGCCAGCAGCTTCCTGGTCGGGTCCTCGGAGACCCAGTACTTC. It codes for CASSFLVGSSETQYF.

This chain uses TRBV7-9 with TRBJ2-7, with a possible D match to TRBD1 (5 bases). The assigned J gene may be wrong: the sequence end matches TRBJ2-5 better. The germline CDR1 and CDR2 sequences are SEHNR and FQNEAQ (reference sequence). CDR3 length: 14 residues. CDR3 sequence reads: CASRKGAVQETQYF. The CDR3, as DNA: TGTGCCAGCAGGAAAGGGGCTGTGCAGGAGACCCAGTACTTC.

This clonotype came up a few times. J is TRBJ2-6 and V is TRBV6-6; 7 nucleotides align to TRBD1. Germline CDR1 is MNHNY and CDR2 is SVGAGI (reference sequence). The CDR3 spans 15 residues. Trimming at V came to 6 bases and at J to 2 bases, leaving 4 bases not matched to a gene. The CDR3 loop is CASRGTAAGANVLTF. The CDR3 nucleotides are TGTGCCAGCAGGGGGACAGCCGCTGGGGCCAACGTCCTGACTTTC.

Comments on this clonotype: One end of the junction varies from germline; a read error may be responsible. CDR3 amino acids: CSAPRDRSGYGYTF. CDR3 nucleotides: TGCAGTGCCCCCCGGGACAGGAGTGGCTATGGTTACACCTTC. This chain uses TRBV20-1 with TRBJ1-2; 8 bases map to TRBD1. The CDR3 has 14 amino acids. Germline V gene data show CDR1 as DFQATT and CDR2 as SNEGSKA (reference sequence).

The J gene is TRBJ2-4, the V gene TRBV20-1, with 8 nucleotides matching TRBD1. The J call may be in error: the DNA end matches TRBJ2-7 better. CDR1 is DFQATT, CDR2 SNEGSKA, per germline (reference sequence). CDR3 size: 13 residues. Here the CDR3 reads CSARSDRGYEQYF. DNA for the CDR3: TGCAGTGCTAGAAGTGACAGGGGATACGAGCAGTACTTC.

This clonotype was seen many times. The V and J genes are TRBV2 and TRBJ2-7; 9 nucleotides match TRBD1. V was pared by 6 bases and J by 2 bases, with 2 bases of the junction left unmatched. The CDR3 is 13 amino acids. Germline values: CDR1 SNHLY, CDR2 FYNNEI. The chain's CDR3 is CASRGTGTYEQYF. CDR3 sequence (DNA): TGTGCCAGCAGGGGGACAGGGACCTACGAGCAGTACTTC.

V usage is TRBV28 and J usage is TRBJ1-2; 7 bases map to TRBD1. The germline CDR1 and CDR2 sequences are MDHEN and SYDVKM. V trimming: 2 bases; J trimming: 3 bases; junction bases outside the gene matches: 6. The CDR3 consists of 15 residues. Here the CDR3 DNA reads TGTGCCAGCAGTTTAACACCCGGGACAGACTATGGCTACACCTTC. Translated: CASSLTPGTDYGYTF.

V is TRBV12-3 or TRBV12-4 and J is TRBJ2-6; D not certain. V was trimmed by 6 bases and J by 0 bases, leaving 9 bases between them. This CDR3 comprises 15 residues. CDR3 sequence reads: CASSAAYSGANVLTF. CDR3 nucleotides: TGTGCCAGCAGCGCTGCATACTCTGGGGCCAACGTCCTGACTTTC.

The gene calls are TRBV29-1 and TRBJ2-3, with D possibly TRBD1 on 6 matching bases. This CDR3 comprises 16 residues. The germline gives CDR1 SQVTM, CDR2 ANQGSEA. The V end lost 4 bases, the J end lost 0 bases, and 17 bases lay between the germline ends. The CDR3 is CSVVLKQGRSTDTQYF. The CDR3 coding sequence is TGCAGCGTTGTCCTAAAACAGGGTCGGAGCACAGATACGCAGTATTTT.

V and J are TRBV3-1 and TRBJ1-4, with 9 bases aligning to TRBD1. Unmatched junction bases numbered 10, after V lost 3 bases and J lost 8 bases. The CDR3 has 16 residues. CDR1 is LGHDT, CDR2 YNNKEL, per germline (reference sequence). CDR3 nucleotide sequence: TGTGCCAGCAGCCAGACGCTACAGGGGGCCGGAGAAAAACTGTTTTTT. Protein sequence: CASSQTLQGAGEKLFF.

This clonotype was counted a few times. This rearrangement joins TRBV7-9 to TRBJ1-2; TRBD1 matches 7 bases. CDR1 is SEHNR and CDR2 is FQNEAQ in the germline V gene (reference sequence). V dropped 5 bases and J dropped 5; count of bases not matched to a gene: 8. The length of the CDR3 is 14 residues. CDR3 nucleotide sequence: TGTGCCAGCAGCCGCCGGGACAGACTATATGGCTACACCTTC. The encoded protein is CASSRRDRLYGYTF. The entire variable domain, with the rest obtained from reference TRBV7-9 and TRBJ1-2, is as follows: DTGVSQNPRHKITKRGQNVTFRCDPISEHNRLYWYRQTLGQGPEFLTYFQNEAQLEKSRLLSDRFSAERPKGSFSTLEIQRTEQGDSAMYLCASSRRDRLYGYTFGSGTRLTVV.

This clonotype was detected ten times or more. The chain links TRBV24-1 to TRBJ2-1, with D perhaps TRBD1 (5 bases). V was clipped by 10 bases and J by 2 bases, with 17 bases between them. The CDR3 totals 15 residues. Germline V gene sequence: CDR1 KGHDR, CDR2 SFDVKD. The CDR3 region has the DNA TGTGCCACAAGGAGTAAGGGGAAGGCCTACAATGAGCAGTTCTTC. Its translation is CATRSKGKAYNEQFF.

V is TRBV7-2 and J is TRBJ2-1; D call uncertain. V lost 0 bases, J lost 3 bases, and 12 bases lay in between. This CDR3 has 16 residues. CDR1 SGHTA and CDR2 FQGNSA come from the germline V gene. The DNA of the CDR3 is TGTGCCAGCAGCTTAGCTCGGAGTCTCGGCTACAATGAGCAGTTCTTC. Its protein is CASSLARSLGYNEQFF.

This clonotype was found many times. The junction departs from germline at one end; a sequencing error may be responsible. The chain links TRBV19 to TRBJ2-5; the D gene is possibly TRBD1 (6 bases). This CDR3 is built from 12 residues. Germline-derived CDR1 and CDR2 are LNHDA and SQIVND (reference sequence). The DNA of the CDR3 is TGTGCCAGCAGTATAGGGGGTGAGACCCAGTACTTC. Translated, it gives CASSIGGETQYF.

This clonotype has a count of ten or more. The chain combines TRBV5-5 with TRBJ1-2; no clear D gene. CDR3 length: 14 amino acids. Trimming pared 1 base from V and 2 bases from J, leaving 9 bases between. Germline V lookup: CDR1 SGHKS, CDR2 YYEKEE (reference sequence). The chain's CDR3 is CASSLSQENYGYTF. In nucleotides, the CDR3 is TGTGCCAGCAGCTTGTCCCAGGAGAACTATGGCTACACCTTC.

In regard to this clonotype: Germline is not matched at one junction end, which may reflect a read error. The chain combines TRBV15 with TRBJ2-2, with D perhaps matching TRBD2 (6 bases). In germline, CDR1 is LNHNV, CDR2 YYDKDF (reference sequence). CDR3 length equals 13 residues. The CDR3 DNA reads as TGTGCCACCAGCAGAGTCAGAACCGGGGGGCTGTTTTTT. It translates to CATSRVRTGGLFF.